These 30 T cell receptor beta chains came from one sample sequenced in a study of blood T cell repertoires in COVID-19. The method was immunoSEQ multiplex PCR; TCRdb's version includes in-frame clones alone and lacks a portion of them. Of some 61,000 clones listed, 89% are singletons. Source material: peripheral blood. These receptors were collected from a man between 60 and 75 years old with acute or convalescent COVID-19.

CDR3: CASSLGQLYEQYF. The CDR3 DNA follows: TGCGCCAGCAGCTTGGGACAGCTCTACGAGCAGTACTTC. The V gene is TRBV5-1, the J gene TRBJ2-7; TRBD1 might be the D (5 bases). Per the germline V gene, CDR1 is SGHRS and CDR2 is YFSETQ. Trimming removed 0 bases at V and 3 bases at J, with 7 bases between. The CDR3 extends over 13 amino acids.

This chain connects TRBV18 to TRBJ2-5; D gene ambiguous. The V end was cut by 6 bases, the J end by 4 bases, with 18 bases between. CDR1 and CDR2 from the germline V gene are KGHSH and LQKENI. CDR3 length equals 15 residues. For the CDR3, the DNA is TGTGCCAGCTCTACTACTAATAGAGCCCGAGAGACCCAGTACTTC. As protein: CASSTTNRARETQYF.

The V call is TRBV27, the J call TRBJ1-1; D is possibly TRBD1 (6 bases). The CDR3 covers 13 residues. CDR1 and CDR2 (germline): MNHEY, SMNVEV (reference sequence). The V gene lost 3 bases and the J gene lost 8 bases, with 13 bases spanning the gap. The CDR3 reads CASSLSRGREAFF. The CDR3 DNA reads TGTGCCAGCAGTTTGTCCAGGGGCCGGGAAGCTTTCTTT.

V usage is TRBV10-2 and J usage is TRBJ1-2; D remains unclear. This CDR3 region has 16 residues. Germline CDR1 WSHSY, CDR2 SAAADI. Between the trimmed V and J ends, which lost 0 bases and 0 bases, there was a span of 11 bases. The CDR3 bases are TGCGCCAGCAGTGAGTCGAGGAGCAGCACTAACTATGGCTACACCTTC. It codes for CASSESRSSTNYGYTF.

The CDR3 region is CASSVTSGGSYEQYF. CDR3 bases: TGTGCCAGCAGCGTTACTAGCGGGGGGAGCTACGAGCAGTACTTC. This sequence joins TRBV4-2 and TRBJ2-7, with 12 bases that match TRBD2. V shed 5 bases and J 3 bases; nucleotides not matched to a gene: 5. This CDR3 is 15 amino acids long. Germline CDR1 reads LGHNA; CDR2 reads YNFKEQ.

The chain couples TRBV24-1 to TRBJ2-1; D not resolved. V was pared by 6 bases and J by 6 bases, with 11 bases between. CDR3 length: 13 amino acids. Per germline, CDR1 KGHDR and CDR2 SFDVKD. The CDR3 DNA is TGTGCCACCAGTCGTCAGAACCTCAATGAGCAGTTCTTC. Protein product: CATSRQNLNEQFF.

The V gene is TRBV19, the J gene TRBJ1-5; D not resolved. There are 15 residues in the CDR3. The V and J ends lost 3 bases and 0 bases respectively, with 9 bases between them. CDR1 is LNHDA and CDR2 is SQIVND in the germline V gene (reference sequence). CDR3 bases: TGTGCCAGTAGTATGAGCAAGTATAGCAATCAGCCCCAGCATTTT. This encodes CASSMSKYSNQPQHF.

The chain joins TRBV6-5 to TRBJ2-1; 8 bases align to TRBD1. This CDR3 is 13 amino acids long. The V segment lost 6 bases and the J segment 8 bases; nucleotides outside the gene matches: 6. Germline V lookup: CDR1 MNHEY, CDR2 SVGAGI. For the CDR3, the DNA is TGTGCCAGCAGGAACTCAGGGGGCGATGAGCAGTTCTTC. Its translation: CASRNSGGDEQFF.

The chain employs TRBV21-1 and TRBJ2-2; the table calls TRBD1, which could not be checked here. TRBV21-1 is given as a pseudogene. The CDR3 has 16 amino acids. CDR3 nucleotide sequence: TGTGCCAGCAGCAAAGCAGAAGGGGGCCCAACCGGGGAGCTGTTTTTT. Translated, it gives CASSKAEGGPTGELFF.

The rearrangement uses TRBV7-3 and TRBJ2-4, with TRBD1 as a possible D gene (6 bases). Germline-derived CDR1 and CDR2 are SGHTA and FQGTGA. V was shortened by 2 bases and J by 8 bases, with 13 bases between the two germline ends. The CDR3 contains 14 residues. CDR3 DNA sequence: TGTGCCAGCAGCTTAGACGGGACATCTGACATTCAGTACTTC. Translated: CASSLDGTSDIQYF.

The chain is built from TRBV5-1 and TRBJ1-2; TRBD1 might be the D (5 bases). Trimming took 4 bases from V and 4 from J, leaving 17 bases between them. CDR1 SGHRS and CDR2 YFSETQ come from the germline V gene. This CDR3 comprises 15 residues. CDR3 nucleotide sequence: TGCGCCAGCAGCCTGCGGTTGGACACAACCTATGGCTACACCTTC. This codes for CASSLRLDTTYGYTF. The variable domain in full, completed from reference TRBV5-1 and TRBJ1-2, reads KAGVTQTPRYLIKTRGQQVTLSCSPISGHRSVSWYQQTPGQGLQFLFEYFSETQRNKGNFPGRFSGRQFSNSRSEMNVSTLELGDSALYLCASSLRLDTTYGYTFGSGTRLTVV.

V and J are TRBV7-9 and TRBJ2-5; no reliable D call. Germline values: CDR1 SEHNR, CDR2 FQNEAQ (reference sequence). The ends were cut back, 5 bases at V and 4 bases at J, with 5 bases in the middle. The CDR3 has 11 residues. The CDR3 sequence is CASSTRETQYF. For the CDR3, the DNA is TGTGCCAGCAGCACCAGAGAGACCCAGTACTTC.

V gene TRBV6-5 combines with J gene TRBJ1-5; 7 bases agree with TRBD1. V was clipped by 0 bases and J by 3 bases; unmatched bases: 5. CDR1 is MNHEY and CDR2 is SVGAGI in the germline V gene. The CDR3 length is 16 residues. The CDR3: CASSYSKGALNQPQHF. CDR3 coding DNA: TGTGCCAGCAGTTACTCGAAGGGGGCCCTCAATCAGCCCCAGCATTTT.

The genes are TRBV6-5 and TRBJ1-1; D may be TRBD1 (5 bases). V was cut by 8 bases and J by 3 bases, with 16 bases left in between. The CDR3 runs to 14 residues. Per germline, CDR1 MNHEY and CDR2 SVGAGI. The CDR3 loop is CASGGEGMDTEAFF. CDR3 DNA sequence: TGTGCCAGCGGGGGGGAGGGGATGGACACTGAAGCTTTCTTT.

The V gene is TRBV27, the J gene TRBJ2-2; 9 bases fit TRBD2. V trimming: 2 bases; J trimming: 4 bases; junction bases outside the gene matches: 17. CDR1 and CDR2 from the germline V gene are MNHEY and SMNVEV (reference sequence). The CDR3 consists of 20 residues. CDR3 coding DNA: TGTGCCAGCAGTTTACGAATAACGAGCGGGGGGCCCCGGGGCACCGGGGAGCTGTTTTTT. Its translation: CASSLRITSGGPRGTGELFF.

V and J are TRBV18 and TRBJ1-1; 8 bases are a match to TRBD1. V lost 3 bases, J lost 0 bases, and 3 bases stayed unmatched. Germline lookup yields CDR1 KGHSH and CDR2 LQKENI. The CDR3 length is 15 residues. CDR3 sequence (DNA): TGTGCCAGCTCACCCATGACAGGGGTGAACACTGAAGCTTTCTTT. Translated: CASSPMTGVNTEAFF.

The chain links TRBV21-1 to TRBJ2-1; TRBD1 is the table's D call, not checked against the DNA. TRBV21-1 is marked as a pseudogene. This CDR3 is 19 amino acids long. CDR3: CARKYAAGQGKSSYNEQFF. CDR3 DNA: TGTGCCAGAAAGTACGCGGCGGGACAGGGTAAGAGCTCCTACAATGAGCAGTTCTTC.

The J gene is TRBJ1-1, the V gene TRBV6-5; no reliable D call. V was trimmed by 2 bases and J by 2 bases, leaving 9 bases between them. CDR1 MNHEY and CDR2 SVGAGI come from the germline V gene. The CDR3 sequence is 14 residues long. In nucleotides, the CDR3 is TGTGCCAGCAGTTACACAACAGCAAACACTGAAGCTTTCTTT. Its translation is CASSYTTANTEAFF.

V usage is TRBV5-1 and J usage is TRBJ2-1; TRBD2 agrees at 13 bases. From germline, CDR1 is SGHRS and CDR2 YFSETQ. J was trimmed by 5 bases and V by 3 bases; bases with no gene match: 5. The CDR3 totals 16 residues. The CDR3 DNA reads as TGCGCCAGCAGCTGGACTAGCGGGGGTATACACAATGAGCAGTTCTTC. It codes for CASSWTSGGIHNEQFF.

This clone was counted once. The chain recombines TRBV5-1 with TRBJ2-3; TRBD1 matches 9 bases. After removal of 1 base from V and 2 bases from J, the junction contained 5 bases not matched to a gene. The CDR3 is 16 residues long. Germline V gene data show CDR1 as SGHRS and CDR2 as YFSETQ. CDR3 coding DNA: TGCGCCAGCAGCTTGACAGGGGGCTTAACCACAGATACGCAGTATTTT. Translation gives CASSLTGGLTTDTQYF.

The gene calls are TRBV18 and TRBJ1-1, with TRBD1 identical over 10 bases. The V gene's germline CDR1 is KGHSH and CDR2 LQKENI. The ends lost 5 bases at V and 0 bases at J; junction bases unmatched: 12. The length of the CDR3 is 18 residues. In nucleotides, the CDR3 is TGTGCCAGCTCATACACTACCAGGACAGGGGGAATGAACACTGAAGCTTTCTTT. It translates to CASSYTTRTGGMNTEAFF.

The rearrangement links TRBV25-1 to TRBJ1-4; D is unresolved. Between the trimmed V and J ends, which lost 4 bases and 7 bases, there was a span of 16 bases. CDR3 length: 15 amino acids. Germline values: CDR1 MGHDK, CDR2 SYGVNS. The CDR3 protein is CASSAGILGAEKLFF. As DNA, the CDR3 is TGTGCCAGCAGTGCCGGGATCCTAGGTGCTGAAAAACTGTTTTTT.

CDR3 nucleotide sequence: TGTGCCAGCAGCTTGGGCGAAATCACAGATACGCAGTATTTT. Protein product: CASSLGEITDTQYF. This chain links TRBV7-9 with TRBJ2-3; D unclear. Germline CDR1 SEHNR, CDR2 FQNEAQ (reference sequence). This CDR3 has 14 residues. Trimming left V 3 bases short and J 2 bases short, with 9 bases between.

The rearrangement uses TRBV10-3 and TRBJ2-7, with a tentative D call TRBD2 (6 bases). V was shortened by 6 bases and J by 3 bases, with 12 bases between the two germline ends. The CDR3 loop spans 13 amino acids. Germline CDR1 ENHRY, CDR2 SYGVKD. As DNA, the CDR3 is TGTGCCATCAGCGGAGGGACCCTCTACGAGCAGTACTTC. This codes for CAISGGTLYEQYF.

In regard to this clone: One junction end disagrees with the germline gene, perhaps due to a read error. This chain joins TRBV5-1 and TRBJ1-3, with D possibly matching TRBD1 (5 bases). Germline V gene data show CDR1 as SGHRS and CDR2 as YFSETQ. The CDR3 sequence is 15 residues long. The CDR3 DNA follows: TGCGCCAGCACCTTGGACATTTCATACGGAAACACCATATATTTT. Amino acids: CASTLDISYGNTIYF. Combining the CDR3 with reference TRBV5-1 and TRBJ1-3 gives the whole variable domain KAGVTQTPRYLIKTRGQQVTLSCSPISGHRSVSWYQQTPGQGLQFLFEYFSETQRNKGNFPGRFSGRQFSNSRSEMNVSTLELGDSALYLCASTLDISYGNTIYFGEGSWLTVV.

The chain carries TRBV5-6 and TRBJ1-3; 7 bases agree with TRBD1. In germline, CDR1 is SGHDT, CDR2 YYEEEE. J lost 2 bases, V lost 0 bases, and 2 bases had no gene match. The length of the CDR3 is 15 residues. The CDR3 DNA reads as TGTGCCAGCAGCTTGGAGGGGGCGGCTGGAAACACCATATATTTT. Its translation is CASSLEGAAGNTIYF.

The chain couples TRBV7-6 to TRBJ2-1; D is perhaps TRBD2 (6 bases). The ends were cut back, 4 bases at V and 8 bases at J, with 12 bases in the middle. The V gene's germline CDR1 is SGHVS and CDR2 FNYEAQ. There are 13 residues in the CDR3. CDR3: CASSWLATHEQFF. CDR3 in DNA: TGTGCCAGCAGCTGGCTAGCGACCCATGAGCAGTTCTTC.

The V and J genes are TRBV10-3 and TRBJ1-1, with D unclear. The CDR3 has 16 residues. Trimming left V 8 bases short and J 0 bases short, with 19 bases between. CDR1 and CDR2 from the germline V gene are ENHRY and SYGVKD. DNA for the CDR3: TGTGCCATCTCGGGGAGGCGGGAGGATATGAACACTGAAGCTTTCTTT. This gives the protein CAISGRREDMNTEAFF.

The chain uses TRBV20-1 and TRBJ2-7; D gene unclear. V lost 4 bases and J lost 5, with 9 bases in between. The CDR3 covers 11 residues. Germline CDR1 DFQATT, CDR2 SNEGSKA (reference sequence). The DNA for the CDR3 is TGCAGTGCTACCAAGCAGGACGAGCAGTACTTC. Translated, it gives CSATKQDEQYF.

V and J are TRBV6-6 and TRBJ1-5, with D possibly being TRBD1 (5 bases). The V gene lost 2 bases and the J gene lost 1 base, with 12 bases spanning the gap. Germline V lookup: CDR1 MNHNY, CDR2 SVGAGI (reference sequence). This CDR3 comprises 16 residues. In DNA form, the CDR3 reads TGTGCCAGCAGTTACAGCAGGGCAGGGAGCAATCAGCCCCAGCATTTT. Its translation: CASSYSRAGSNQPQHF.